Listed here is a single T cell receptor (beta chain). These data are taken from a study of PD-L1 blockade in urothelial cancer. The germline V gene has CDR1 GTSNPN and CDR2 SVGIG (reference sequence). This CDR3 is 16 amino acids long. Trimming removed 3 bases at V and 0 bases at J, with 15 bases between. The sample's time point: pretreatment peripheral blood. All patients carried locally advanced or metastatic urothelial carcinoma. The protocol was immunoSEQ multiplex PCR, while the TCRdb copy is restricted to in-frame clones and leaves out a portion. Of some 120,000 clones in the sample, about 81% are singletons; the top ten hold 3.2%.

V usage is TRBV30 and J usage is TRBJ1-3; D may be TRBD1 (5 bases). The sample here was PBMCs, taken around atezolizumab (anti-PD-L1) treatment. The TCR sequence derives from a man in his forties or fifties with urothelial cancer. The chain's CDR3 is CAWSPRTSNSGNTIYF. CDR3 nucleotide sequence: TGTGCCTGGAGCCCCCGGACATCCAACTCTGGAAACACCATATATTTT.